The rows below give T cell receptor beta chains drawn from one sample of a study of vaccination effects on CD4 cells after COVID-19. Libraries were prepared by immunoSEQ multiplex PCR; TCRdb keeps only in-frame clonotypes and omits some of them. This table has about 46,000 clones, over 60% appearing once. Their antigens are not known. Sample: CD4+ T cells from PBMCs cultured with HCoV-OC43 spike peptides, taken after COVID-19 vaccination. Source of these receptors: a human donor who received a COVID-19 vaccine. The CDR3 runs from the conserved cysteine through the conserved F or W. Size is omitted from some rows. Given values are once, few, many or a class for expanded clones.

cdr3_aa: CASSLTGWRDDNQPQHF; v_call: TRBV5-5; clone_size: -
cdr3_aa: CAWSLFGQGAPQPQHF; v_call: TRBV30; clone_size: -
cdr3_aa: CASSLTSSYEQYF; v_call: TRBV5-6; clone_size: -
cdr3_aa: CASSPSRINEQFF; v_call: TRBV18; clone_size: -
cdr3_aa: CASSQFGQKAFF; v_call: TRBV14; clone_size: -
cdr3_aa: CASSWRGGFGTGELFF; v_call: TRBV5-1; clone_size: few
cdr3_aa: CASSLVRKGGQSHSNQPQHF; v_call: TRBV5-1; clone_size: few
cdr3_aa: CASSSALAGVGADTQYF; v_call: TRBV5-4; clone_size: -
cdr3_aa: CASSRDRIANYGYTF; v_call: TRBV28; clone_size: -
cdr3_aa: CASSHGNSGRAGDTQYF; v_call: TRBV5-1; clone_size: few
cdr3_aa: CASSQEAGGGADTQYF; v_call: TRBV4-2; clone_size: -
cdr3_aa: CASSVQGAAEKLFF; v_call: TRBV2; clone_size: once
cdr3_aa: CASSLDGRGKEETQYF; v_call: TRBV5-1; clone_size: few
cdr3_aa: CASSHDGLAEYNEQFF; v_call: TRBV4-2; clone_size: -
cdr3_aa: CSASRLIGYTF; v_call: TRBV20-1; clone_size: few
cdr3_aa: CAISISATNEKLFF; v_call: TRBV10-3; clone_size: once
cdr3_aa: CASSPLAAGTEAFF; v_call: TRBV3-1/TRBV3-2; clone_size: few
cdr3_aa: CASSQYPTGAFLEKLFF; v_call: TRBV23-1; clone_size: -
cdr3_aa: CASSQVGPGDRGLYEQYF; v_call: TRBV4-2; clone_size: once
cdr3_aa: CSASSDMNTEAFF; v_call: TRBV20-1; clone_size: -
cdr3_aa: CASSLRGTGSPLHF; v_call: TRBV5-6; clone_size: -
cdr3_aa: CAISDPAGVNTEAFF; v_call: TRBV10-3; clone_size: -
cdr3_aa: CASSPGRGADEKLFF; v_call: TRBV11-1; clone_size: -
cdr3_aa: CASSLGSGNIQYF; v_call: TRBV12-3/TRBV12-4; clone_size: -
cdr3_aa: CASSPFGPSGGETQYF; v_call: TRBV18; clone_size: -
cdr3_aa: CATQGSGNTIYF; v_call: TRBV27; clone_size: medium-sized
cdr3_aa: CASSVWDRGYSGANVLTF; v_call: TRBV13; clone_size: -
cdr3_aa: CASSQDRIHTQYF; v_call: TRBV3-1/TRBV3-2; clone_size: -
cdr3_aa: CASQGLYGYTF; v_call: TRBV3-1/TRBV3-2; clone_size: -
cdr3_aa: CASRRTVNQPQHF; v_call: TRBV2; clone_size: -
cdr3_aa: CASSETGGGYGYTF; v_call: TRBV28; clone_size: -
cdr3_aa: CASSDPLAARGSYNEQFF; v_call: TRBV6-1; clone_size: -
cdr3_aa: CASSARPPGLQNSPLHF; v_call: TRBV2; clone_size: -
cdr3_aa: CASSYRGRANYGYTF; v_call: TRBV6-5; clone_size: -
cdr3_aa: CASSQDRGGETQYF; v_call: TRBV4-1; clone_size: -
cdr3_aa: CASSLDVGSSSYNEQFF; v_call: TRBV5-5; clone_size: -
cdr3_aa: CASSFRLRDCLRPQHF; v_call: TRBV3-1/TRBV3-2; clone_size: few
cdr3_aa: CSASTSGSFHEQYF; v_call: TRBV20-1; clone_size: -